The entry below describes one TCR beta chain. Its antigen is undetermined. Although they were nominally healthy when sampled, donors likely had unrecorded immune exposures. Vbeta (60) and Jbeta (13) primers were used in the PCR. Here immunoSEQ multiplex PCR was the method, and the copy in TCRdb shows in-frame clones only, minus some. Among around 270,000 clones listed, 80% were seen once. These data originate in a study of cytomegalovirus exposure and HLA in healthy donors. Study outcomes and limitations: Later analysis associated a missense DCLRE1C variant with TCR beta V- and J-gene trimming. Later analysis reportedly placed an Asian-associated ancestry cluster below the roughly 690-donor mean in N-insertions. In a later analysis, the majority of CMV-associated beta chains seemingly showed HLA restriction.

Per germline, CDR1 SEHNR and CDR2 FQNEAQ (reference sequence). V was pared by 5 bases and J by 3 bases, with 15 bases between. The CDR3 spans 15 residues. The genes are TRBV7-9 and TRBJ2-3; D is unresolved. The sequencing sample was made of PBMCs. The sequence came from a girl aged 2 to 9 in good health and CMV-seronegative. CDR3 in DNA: TGTGCCAGCAGCCCCCCACCGGGTCGGACAGATACGCAGTATTTT. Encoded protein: CASSPPPGRTDTQYF.